The rows below give T cell receptor beta chains drawn from one sample of a study of OX40 agonist ivuxolimab in advanced cancers. Clones were sequenced by immunoSEQ multiplex PCR, and TCRdb holds only the in-frame ones, with some missing. The table has 130,000 or so clones, more than 85% seen once. This specimen was CD4+ or CD8+ T cells sorted from blood, taken in a trial of the OX40 agonist ivuxolimab. The receptors derive from an adult with an advanced solid tumor such as melanoma, head and neck, liver or kidney cancer. Each CDR3 is given with its conserved first and last residue. The order of the fields is V gene, D gene, J gene, clone size, CDR3 DNA, CDR3 protein. The D gene is left open where the match is weak. Where a row states a size, it is once, few, many or the class of an expanded clone; other rows omit it.

TRBV4-3	TRBD1	TRBJ1-6	.	TGCGCCAGCAGCCACGGACAGGGGAAGGGGCCTAGGTCACCCCTCCACTTT	CASSHGQGKGPRSPLHF
TRBV5-6	.	TRBJ1-1	.	TGTGCCAGCAGCCGGGCGGCGCGCCGGAGGAACACTGAAGCTTTCTTT	CASSRAARRRNTEAFF
TRBV7-2	.	TRBJ1-2	.	TGTGCCAGCAGCTTAACCGCAAACTATGGCTACACCTTC	CASSLTANYGYTF
TRBV6-4	.	TRBJ1-1	.	TGTGCCAGCAGCTTAGACAGGAACACTGAAGCTTTCTTT	CASSLDRNTEAFF
TRBV7-8	.	TRBJ1-3	.	TGTGCCAGCAGCCCCTTGGGTACTAGAAACACCATATATTTT	CASSPLGTRNTIYF
TRBV18	TRBD1	TRBJ1-1	.	TGTGCCAGCTCACCTCTTGACAGGGGGCTTGACACTGAAGCTTTCTTT	CASSPLDRGLDTEAFF
TRBV4-3	TRBD1	TRBJ1-1	.	TGCGCCAGCAGCCAAGGCCCAGGGGGCGATGAAGCTTTCTTT	CASSQGPGGDEAFF
TRBV7-2	.	TRBJ2-2	.	TGTGCCAGCAGGAACCTGAACACCGGGGAGCTGTTTTTT	CASRNLNTGELFF
TRBV7-2	.	TRBJ2-7	few	TGTGCCAGCAGCCGCCTCGGAGGGACCGCCGAGCAGTACTTC	CASSRLGGTAEQYF
TRBV27	.	TRBJ2-1	.	TGTGCCAGCAGTTCCTCCGGGACTCTGATTCTCTACAATGAGCAGTTCTTC	CASSSSGTLILYNEQFF
TRBV18	TRBD2	TRBJ2-7	once	TGTGCCAGCTCTCGCGCCGGGACTAGCGGGGGATACGAGCAGTACTTC	CASSRAGTSGGYEQYF
TRBV7-3	TRBD1	TRBJ2-2	.	TGTGCCAGCAGCTTTAGGGCAGGGGGCGATTATAACACCGGGGAGCTGTTTTTT	CASSFRAGGDYNTGELFF
TRBV7-3	TRBD2	TRBJ2-6	.	TGTGGGACTAGCGGGGACTACTCTGGGGCCAACGTCCTGACTTTC	CGTSGDYSGANVLTF
TRBV10-3	.	TRBJ1-4	.	TGTGCCATCAGTGGGGTGAGCCCAGCAACTAATGAAAAACTGTTTTTT	CAISGVSPATNEKLFF
TRBV10-3	.	TRBJ1-4	.	TGTGCCATCAGCGAAACAGGGATTAGGAACACTGAAAAACTGTTTTTT	CAISETGIRNTEKLFF
TRBV28	.	TRBJ2-7	.	TGTGCCAGCAGTTTGGTCTACGAGCAGTACTTC	CASSLVYEQYF
TRBV11-3	.	TRBJ2-2	.	TGTGCCAGCGGGACTGGTACGAACACCGGGGAGCTGTTTTTT	CASGTGTNTGELFF